The 24 T cell receptor beta chains in this list originate from one sample, sequenced in a study of vaccination and CD4 T cells after COVID-19. The treatment denotes: approximately 9-day PBMC culture with coronavirus spike peptide pools or control peptides (ViraFEST assay). Sequenced with the Oncomine TCR Beta short-read assay was DNA taken from cultured CD4+ T cells. TCRdb reprocessed the PCR reads via MiXCR and lists one record per CDR3 protein. The table has about 5,900 distinct CDR3 sequences, under 60% seen once. For these TCRs, the target antigens are not known. What was sequenced was CD4+ T cells from blood, cultured in vitro. All receptors come from a human donor who had recovered from COVID-19.

This clonotype showed up just a few times. This chain joins TRBV6-1 and TRBJ1-5; 10 nucleotides agree with TRBD1. From germline, CDR1 is MNHNS and CDR2 SASEGT. V dropped 6 bases and J dropped 2; count of bases not matched to a gene: 1. The CDR3 is made up of 14 amino acids. CDR3 residues: CASRTGGGNQPQHF. Here the CDR3 DNA reads TGTGCCAGCAGGACAGGGGGCGGCAATCAGCCCCAGCATTTT.

This clonotype was seen only a few times. The chain carries TRBV10-3 and TRBJ1-2, with D perhaps TRBD1 (5 bases). CDR1 ENHRY and CDR2 SYGVKD come from the germline V gene. V was trimmed by 2 bases and J by 1 base, leaving 17 bases between them. The CDR3 consists of 17 residues. CDR3 protein: CAISETGLWRGNYGYTF. CDR3 nucleotides: TGTGCCATCAGTGAGACAGGCTTATGGAGGGGTAACTATGGCTACACCTTC.

V and J are TRBV10-3 and TRBJ2-3; possible D gene TRBD2, 6 bases. Looked up from germline, CDR1 is ENHRY and CDR2 is SYGVKD. The CDR3 length is 15 residues. V was trimmed by 6 bases and J by 0 bases, leaving 13 bases between them. The CDR3 bases are TGTGCCATCAGCAGGGACTCTACTAGCACAGATACGCAGTATTTT. Translating it yields CAISRDSTSTDTQYF.

The chain combines TRBV6-5 with TRBJ2-2, with D perhaps TRBD1 (6 bases). This CDR3 spans 15 amino acids. Germline V gene sequence: CDR1 MNHEY, CDR2 SVGAGI. V gave up 0 bases and J gave up 4 bases, with 9 bases separating them. The CDR3 protein is CASSYSVRGTGELFF. CDR3 bases: TGTGCCAGCAGTTACTCAGTCAGGGGCACCGGGGAGCTGTTTTTT.

By its share, this clonotype is large (0.1 to 1%). The chain carries TRBV6-5 and TRBJ1-5; D is perhaps TRBD1 (6 bases). Trimming left V 0 bases short and J 4 bases short, with 7 bases between. Germline lookup yields CDR1 MNHEY and CDR2 SVGAGI. The CDR3 covers 14 residues. The CDR3 bases are TGTGCCAGCAGTTACTCACAGGGAAATCAGCCCCAGCATTTT. This sequence encodes CASSYSQGNQPQHF.

The J gene is TRBJ2-7, the V gene TRBV2, with 9 bases matching TRBD1. Trimming at V came to 7 bases and at J to 2 bases, leaving 15 bases not matched to a gene. The CDR3 has 17 amino acids. CDR1 is SNHLY and CDR2 is FYNNEI in the germline V gene. CDR3 DNA: TGTGCCAGCATGGGGGGATATAGGGGGACAGGGCCCTACGAGCAGTACTTC. Its protein is CASMGGYRGTGPYEQYF.

The table lists this clonotype with a few counts. The chain combines TRBV20-1 with TRBJ2-3; 7 positions agree with TRBD2. Germline assignment: CDR1 DFQATT and CDR2 SNEGSKA (reference sequence). V lost 0 bases to trimming and J lost 1 base; unmatched junction nucleotides: 13. This CDR3 has 18 residues. This chain's CDR3 is CSARDAPAGLAGTDTQYF. In DNA, the CDR3 is TGCAGTGCTAGAGATGCTCCCGCTGGGCTAGCGGGCACAGATACGCAGTATTTT.

The chain employs TRBV7-2 and TRBJ1-5; tentative D call: TRBD1 (6 bases). Trimming stripped 4 bases from V and 0 bases from J, with 10 bases between. CDR3 length: 15 amino acids. Germline-derived CDR1 and CDR2 are SGHTA and FQGNSA. The CDR3 DNA reads as TGTGCCAGCAGCTCCCACAGGGCTAGCAATCAGCCCCAGCATTTT. It translates to CASSSHRASNQPQHF.

The rearrangement joins TRBV24-1 to TRBJ2-2; 10 nucleotides match TRBD1. Germline V CDR1 and CDR2: KGHDR, SFDVKD. The CDR3 is made up of 16 amino acids. V shed 4 bases, J shed 8 bases, and the junction held 9 bases outside the gene matches. The CDR3 region is CATSEGQGLGPGELFF. The CDR3 bases are TGTGCCACCAGTGAGGGACAGGGGCTTGGTCCGGGGGAGCTGTTTTTT.

This chain connects TRBV30 to TRBJ1-1, with TRBD1 as a possible D gene (5 bases). The germline V and J ends were trimmed by 2 bases and 1 base, with 20 bases remaining between them. The germline gives CDR1 GTSNPN, CDR2 SVGIG (reference sequence). The CDR3 is 17 amino acids. The CDR3 is CAWSRRELGFKNTEAFF. CDR3 sequence (DNA): TGTGCCTGGAGTCGCAGGGAATTAGGGTTTAAGAACACTGAAGCTTTCTTT.

The chain carries TRBV12-3 or TRBV12-4 and TRBJ2-3; perhaps TRBD1 as D (6 bases). The CDR3 totals 16 residues. V lost 4 bases, J lost 3 bases, and 17 bases lay in between. Here the CDR3 reads CASSYGSGAGTDTQYF. CDR3 coding DNA: TGTGCCAGCAGTTATGGGTCAGGGGCAGGGACAGATACGCAGTATTTT.

This sequence joins TRBV28 and TRBJ2-7; 14 bases agree with TRBD2. CDR3 length: 16 amino acids. The germline V gene has CDR1 MDHEN and CDR2 SYDVKM. Trimming took 7 bases from V and 2 from J; bases not matched to a gene: 7. The DNA of the CDR3 is TGTGCCAGCATGGGGACTAGCGGGAGTCTTCCCTACGAGCAGTACTTC. It specifies CASMGTSGSLPYEQYF.

The rearrangement links TRBV2 to TRBJ1-4, with D maybe TRBD1 (5 bases). V was pared by 3 bases and J by 7 bases, with 6 bases between. Germline CDR1 is SNHLY and CDR2 is FYNNEI. This CDR3 has 12 residues. CDR3 in DNA: TGTGCCAGCAGTGACAGGGCTGAAAAACTGTTTTTT. Encoded protein: CASSDRAEKLFF. Based on the CDR3 plus reference TRBV2 and TRBJ1-4, the full variable domain is EPEVTQTPSHQVTQMGQEVILRCVPISNHLYFYWYRQILGQKVEFLVSFYNNEISEKSEIFDDQFSVERPDGSNFTLKIRSTKLEDSAMYFCASSDRAEKLFFGSGTQLSVL.

V is TRBV12-5 and J is TRBJ2-3, with D hard to call. CDR1 and CDR2 (germline): LGHNT, FRNRAP. The CDR3 is 12 amino acids. Trimming stripped 1 base from V and 9 bases from J, with 8 bases between. CDR3 DNA: TGTGCTAGTGGTTTGGACGGTTACACGCAGTATTTT. Translating it yields CASGLDGYTQYF.

The chain combines TRBV7-6 with TRBJ2-5; 8 bases are shared with TRBD2. CDR3 size: 15 residues. J was trimmed by 4 bases and V by 1 base; bases with no gene match: 5. Germline loops: CDR1 SGHVS, CDR2 FNYEAQ. CDR3 residues: CASSLDTGGGETQYF. The CDR3 nucleotides are TGTGCCAGCAGCTTAGATACGGGGGGGGGAGAGACCCAGTACTTC.

The chain has TRBV28 and TRBJ1-3, with D tentatively TRBD1 (5 bases). The V and J ends lost 2 bases and 3 bases respectively, with 11 bases between them. The CDR3 contains 15 residues. Germline CDR1 and CDR2: MDHEN and SYDVKM. CDR3 DNA: TGTGCCAGCAGTTTACCCCAGGGTAGTGGAAACACCATATATTTT. This codes for CASSLPQGSGNTIYF.

This clonotype has just one count. The rearrangement joins TRBV20-1 to TRBJ2-7, with TRBD2 as a possible D gene (6 bases). Trimming removed 4 bases from V and 2 bases from J, with 15 bases in between. Germline CDR1 and CDR2: DFQATT and SNEGSKA (reference sequence). This CDR3 has 14 amino acids. The CDR3 DNA reads TGCAGTGCTACCCTTCCGGGACTTCCCTACGAGCAGTACTTC. Amino acid sequence: CSATLPGLPYEQYF.

The chain uses TRBV20-1 and TRBJ2-3; D gene uncertain. The CDR3 has 15 residues. From germline, CDR1 is DFQATT and CDR2 SNEGSKA (reference sequence). V lost 3 bases, J lost 2 bases, and 15 bases lay in between. The CDR3 nucleotides read TGCAGTGCTAGGGACGGAATCCCTTTCACAGATACGCAGTATTTT. Protein: CSARDGIPFTDTQYF.

This clonotype was counted only a few times. The rearrangement uses TRBV6-5 and TRBJ2-5; the D gene is possibly TRBD1 (5 bases). Per the germline V gene, CDR1 is MNHEY and CDR2 is SVGAGI. The CDR3 consists of 14 residues. The V end was cut by 3 bases, the J end by 6 bases, with 14 bases between. CDR3 bases: TGTGCCAGCAGTTATTGGCCAGGGAAAAAGACCCAGTACTTC. Its translation is CASSYWPGKKTQYF.

This sequence joins TRBV20-1 and TRBJ2-5; 8 nucleotides agree with TRBD1. The CDR3 loop spans 14 amino acids. Trimming cost V 6 bases and J 1 base; bases outside gene matches: 7. CDR1 is DFQATT, CDR2 SNEGSKA, per germline (reference sequence). CDR3: CSAQPDRGQETQYF. The CDR3 DNA reads as TGCAGTGCCCAACCAGACAGGGGCCAAGAGACCCAGTACTTC.

The CDR3, as DNA: TGCAGTGCTAGCGGGGTCGGAAGCGAAGCTTTCTTT. Translation: CSASGVGSEAFF. The genes are TRBV20-1 and TRBJ1-1; D gene unclear. The CDR3 sequence is 12 residues long. In germline, CDR1 is DFQATT, CDR2 SNEGSKA (reference sequence). Trimming removed 3 bases at V and 8 bases at J, with 13 bases between.

J is TRBJ2-2 and V is TRBV24-1, with 10 bases matching TRBD1. Trimming at V came to 4 bases and at J to 6 bases, leaving 7 bases not matched to a gene. The V gene's germline CDR1 is KGHDR and CDR2 SFDVKD. This CDR3 contains 16 residues. The CDR3 sequence is CATSDSRQGASGELFF. In nucleotides, the CDR3 is TGTGCCACCAGTGACTCCAGACAGGGGGCTTCCGGGGAGCTGTTTTTT.

The chain links TRBV11-2 to TRBJ1-6; the match to TRBD1 covers 10 bases. Trimming took 5 bases from V and 8 from J; bases not matched to a gene: 15. CDR1 SGHAT and CDR2 FQNNGV come from the germline V gene. The CDR3 runs 18 residues. CDR3 DNA sequence: TGTGCCAGCAGCCACTCCCTTCCCGACAGGGGGCTTGATTCACCCCTCCACTTT. Translating gives CASSHSLPDRGLDSPLHF.

This clonotype was found a few times. The chain uses TRBV12-3 or TRBV12-4 and TRBJ1-3; D uncertain. This CDR3 spans 12 amino acids. V was cut by 5 bases and J by 4 bases, with 6 bases left in between. The CDR3 coding sequence is TGTGCCAGCAGTCAAAGAGGAAACACCATATATTTT. It encodes CASSQRGNTIYF.